This paragraph reports one T cell receptor beta chain. Authors' methods: Estimation of nucleated cell counts relied on the amplification of reference gene primers. Some clones are missing from TCRdb's copy, which holds only in-frame ones; the method was immunoSEQ multiplex PCR. V, J and clone size are those of that table, while D and trimming were read from the DNA. The repertoire consists of 25,000 to 35,000 clones, with nearly 90% occurring once and the leading ten covering about 9.4%. The data were obtained in a study of blood T cell repertoires in COVID-19. Overall study context: From T cells, B-cell-depleted T cells, or PBMCs came the material, which was cDNA or gDNA.

What was sequenced was peripheral blood. The receptor's source is a human donor in a cohort sampled during active COVID-19.

The CDR3 protein is CASSIQQGRLGEQYF. DNA of the CDR3: TGTGCCAGCAGCATCCAACAGGGGCGCCTGGGCGAGCAGTACTTC. The J gene is TRBJ2-7, the V gene TRBV7-6; 7 bases line up with TRBD1. This CDR3 contains 15 residues. Per germline, CDR1 SGHVS and CDR2 FNYEAQ. The ends lost 5 bases at V and 6 bases at J; junction bases unmatched: 13.